One sample yielded the 11 T cell receptor beta chains listed below, sequenced in a study of cytomegalovirus exposure and HLA in healthy donors. PCR was performed using 60 Vbeta and 13 Jbeta primers. Clones were sequenced by immunoSEQ multiplex PCR, and TCRdb holds only the in-frame ones, with some missing. The sample has 120,000 or so clones, around 80% seen once. The sequencing sample was made of PBMCs. These receptors were obtained from a man in his fifties or sixties in good health and CMV-seronegative.

The V and J genes are TRBV28 and TRBJ2-5, with D possibly being TRBD1 (6 bases). This CDR3 contains 15 residues. The V gene lost 6 bases and the J gene lost 2 bases, with 16 bases spanning the gap. Germline V gene data show CDR1 as MDHEN and CDR2 as SYDVKM. CDR3 nucleotides: TGTGCCAGCAGCCGATCAGGACAGATACAAGAGACCCAGTACTTC. Its protein is CASSRSGQIQETQYF.

J is TRBJ2-5 and V is TRBV28; 8 bases are a match to TRBD1. V was pared by 5 bases and J by 2 bases, with 4 bases of the junction left unmatched. Germline CDR1 MDHEN, CDR2 SYDVKM. This CDR3 has 14 residues. The CDR3, as DNA: TGTGCCAGCAGTCGGACAGGGTTTCAAGAGACCCAGTACTTC. Translated: CASSRTGFQETQYF.

This sequence joins TRBV4-2 and TRBJ2-7; 10 nucleotides agree with TRBD2. CDR3 size: 12 residues. Germline loops: CDR1 LGHNA, CDR2 YNFKEQ. V shed 8 bases and J 5 bases; nucleotides not matched to a gene: 3. CDR3 DNA sequence: TGTGCCAGCGGGACTAGCGTCAACGAGCAGTACTTC. Translation gives CASGTSVNEQYF.

This clone was found a few times. This sequence joins TRBV4-2 and TRBJ2-2; no clear D. This CDR3 spans 15 amino acids. The germline CDR1 and CDR2 sequences are LGHNA and YNFKEQ. Trimming took 1 base from V and 0 from J, leaving 6 bases between them. DNA of the CDR3: TGTGCCAGCAGCCAAGTTCTCCCGAACACCGGGGAGCTGTTTTTT. Amino acids: CASSQVLPNTGELFF.

In this sample, this clone turned up once. This chain connects TRBV4-3 to TRBJ2-7; TRBD2 is a possible D gene (7 bases). The V end lost 1 base, the J end lost 5 bases, and 15 bases lay between the germline ends. Germline CDR1 reads LGHNA; CDR2 reads YSLEER. This CDR3 has 15 residues. The CDR3: CASSQARGGRDEQYF. CDR3 nucleotides: TGCGCCAGCAGCCAAGCGAGGGGGGGTAGGGACGAGCAGTACTTC.

The chain links TRBV15 to TRBJ1-1; maybe TRBD1 (6 bases). Trimming pared 3 bases from V and 11 bases from J, leaving 16 bases between. CDR3 length equals 13 residues. The V gene's germline CDR1 is LNHNV and CDR2 YYDKDF (reference sequence). DNA for the CDR3: TGTGCCACCAGCAGGCTAAGGGGGATTGAGGCTTTCTTT. Residues: CATSRLRGIEAFF.

The chain uses TRBV6-5 and TRBJ2-3, with TRBD2 matching 8 bases. The CDR3 spans 12 residues. The J segment lost 4 bases and the V segment lost 6 bases, leaving 0 bases of the junction unmatched. The V gene's germline CDR1 is MNHEY and CDR2 SVGAGI. This chain's CDR3 is CASRTSADTQYF. CDR3 DNA: TGTGCCAGCAGGACTAGCGCAGATACGCAGTATTTT.

J is TRBJ2-5 and V is TRBV7-2, with 9 bases fitting TRBD2. The CDR3 spans 15 residues. V was pared by 1 base and J by 4 bases, with 4 bases of the junction left unmatched. Looked up from germline, CDR1 is SGHTA and CDR2 is FQGNSA. CDR3 protein: CASSLGGGAGETQYF. As DNA, the CDR3 is TGTGCCAGCAGCTTAGGCGGGGGGGCCGGAGAGACCCAGTACTTC.

For the CDR3, the DNA is TGTGCCAGCAGCCTCGTGGCAGAGGGTGAAGCTTTCTTT. As protein: CASSLVAEGEAFF. J is TRBJ1-1 and V is TRBV9; D is unclear. There are 13 residues in the CDR3. The V end was cut by 4 bases, the J end by 7 bases, with 14 bases between. Germline values: CDR1 SGDLS, CDR2 YYNGEE.

Here the CDR3 reads CASSQERAANYGYTF. CDR3 nucleotide sequence: TGTGCCAGCAGCCAAGAGCGGGCAGCTAACTATGGCTACACCTTC. The chain carries TRBV4-2 and TRBJ1-2; D gene uncertain. Germline assignment: CDR1 LGHNA and CDR2 YNFKEQ. Trimming left V 0 bases short and J 0 bases short, with 8 bases between. There are 15 residues in the CDR3.

This chain connects TRBV6-5 to TRBJ1-6, with D perhaps matching TRBD1 (5 bases). V was clipped by 8 bases and J by 6 bases, with 11 bases between them. This CDR3 contains 13 residues. Germline CDR1 is MNHEY and CDR2 is SVGAGI. The CDR3, as DNA: TGTGCCAGCGGCAGGGCAAGTAATTCACCCCTCCACTTT. This sequence encodes CASGRASNSPLHF.